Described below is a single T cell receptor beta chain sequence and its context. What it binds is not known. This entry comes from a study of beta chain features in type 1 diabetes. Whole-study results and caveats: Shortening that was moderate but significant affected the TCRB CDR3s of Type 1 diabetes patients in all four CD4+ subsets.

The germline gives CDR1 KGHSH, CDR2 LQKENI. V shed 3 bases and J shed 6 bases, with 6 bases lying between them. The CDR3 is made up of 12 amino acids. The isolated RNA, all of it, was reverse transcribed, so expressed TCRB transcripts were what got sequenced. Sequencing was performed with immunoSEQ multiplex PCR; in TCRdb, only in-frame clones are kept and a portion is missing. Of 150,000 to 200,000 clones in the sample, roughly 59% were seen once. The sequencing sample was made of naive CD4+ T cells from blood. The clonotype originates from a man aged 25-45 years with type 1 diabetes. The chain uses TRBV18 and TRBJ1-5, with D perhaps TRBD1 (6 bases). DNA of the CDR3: TGTGCCAGCTCACCGGGGGCTCAGCCCCAGCATTTT. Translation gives CASSPGAQPQHF.